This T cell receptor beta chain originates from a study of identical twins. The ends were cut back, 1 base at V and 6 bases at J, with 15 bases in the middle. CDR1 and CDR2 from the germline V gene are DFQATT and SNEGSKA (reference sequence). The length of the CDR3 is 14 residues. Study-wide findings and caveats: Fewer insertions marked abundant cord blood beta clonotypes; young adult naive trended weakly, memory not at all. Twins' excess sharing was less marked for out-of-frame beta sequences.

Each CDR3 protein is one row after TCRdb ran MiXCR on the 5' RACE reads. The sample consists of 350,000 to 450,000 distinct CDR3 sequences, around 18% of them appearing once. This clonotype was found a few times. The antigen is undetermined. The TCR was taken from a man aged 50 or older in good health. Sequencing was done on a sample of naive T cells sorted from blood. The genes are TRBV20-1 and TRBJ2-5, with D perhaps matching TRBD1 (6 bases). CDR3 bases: TGCAGTGCTAGAGCGGGACAACCTTCGAAGACCCAGTACTTC. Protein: CSARAGQPSKTQYF.